The 13 T cell receptor beta chains below were found in one sample sequenced in a study of blood T cell repertoires in COVID-19 (dated by TCRdb to between 2020 and 2021). The library came from the immunoSEQ multiplex PCR assay. Imported from immuneACCESS, the table was reduced by TCRdb to in-frame sequences with V and J called. These copies leave out some clones; in studies compared against another copy, an unresolved V gene accounts for under half, and the cause of the remainder is not known. For this sample the table gives 100,000 to 150,000 clones, of which more than 85% were detected only once. The ten top clones hold approximately 4.3% of the sample. The sample comprised peripheral blood. The receptor source for this set is a man aged 55 to 70 with COVID-19, enrolled during active disease.

This clone came up once. The V call is TRBV6-5, the J call TRBJ1-2; maybe TRBD1 (6 bases). Between the trimmed V and J ends, which lost 6 bases and 8 bases, there was a span of 13 bases. Germline V CDR1 and CDR2: MNHEY, SVGAGI. The CDR3 length is 12 residues. Written as DNA, the CDR3 is TGTGCCAGCAGCAGATCAGGGGTCGGCTACACCTTC. Its protein product is CASSRSGVGYTF.

V gene TRBV13 combines with J gene TRBJ1-1; 7 bases line up with TRBD1. The CDR3 contains 14 residues. The germline gives CDR1 PRHDT, CDR2 FYEKMQ (reference sequence). With V trimmed by 5 bases and J by 3 bases, 6 bases remained unmatched. The CDR3 protein is CASSLTGIDTEAFF. The CDR3 region has the DNA TGTGCCAGCAGCCTGACAGGGATCGACACTGAAGCTTTCTTT.

The rearrangement uses TRBV27 and TRBJ1-2; 7 nucleotides agree with TRBD1. Germline V lookup: CDR1 MNHEY, CDR2 SMNVEV (reference sequence). CDR3 length: 13 amino acids. The ends lost 5 bases at V and 6 bases at J; junction bases unmatched: 6. The CDR3 sequence is CASSKQGLDGYTF. The CDR3 DNA follows: TGTGCCAGCAGTAAACAGGGGTTGGATGGCTACACCTTC.

This sequence joins TRBV21-1 and TRBJ1-3. TRBV21-1 is a pseudogene segment. The CDR3 length is 15 residues. Written as DNA, the CDR3 is TGTGCCAGCAGGGGGTGGAGGAAGGCTGGAAACACCATATATTTT. Translating it yields CASRGWRKAGNTIYF.

V is TRBV6-5 and J is TRBJ2-7; possibly TRBD1 for D (5 bases). CDR3 length: 14 residues. The germline V and J ends were trimmed by 6 bases and 2 bases, with 14 bases remaining between them. The germline V gene has CDR1 MNHEY and CDR2 SVGAGI. The CDR3 nucleotides read TGTGCCAGCAGCCCCAGGGTAATTCCCTACGAGCAGTACTTC. As protein: CASSPRVIPYEQYF.

This clone turned up a few times. This sequence joins TRBV3-1 (or the pseudogene TRBV3-2) and TRBJ1-2; a possible D gene is TRBD1 (6 bases). Trimming removed 3 bases from V and 5 bases from J, with 10 bases in between. CDR1 and CDR2 from the germline V gene are LGHDT and YNNKEL (reference sequence). The CDR3 has 13 residues. Here the CDR3 reads CASSQGTQYGYTF. The CDR3 DNA reads as TGTGCCAGCAGCCAGGGGACACAGTATGGCTACACCTTC.

The chain carries TRBV19 and TRBJ1-4, with 11 bases matching TRBD1. V dropped 5 bases and J dropped 8; count of bases not matched to a gene: 7. CDR1 LNHDA and CDR2 SQIVND come from the germline V gene (reference sequence). The CDR3 length is 15 residues. The DNA of the CDR3 is TGTGCCAGTAGTTCTCCGGGACAGGGGGGGGAAAAACTGTTTTTT. Translation gives CASSSPGQGGEKLFF.

The chain links TRBV6-5 to TRBJ1-5; 8 bases agree with TRBD1. The germline V gene encodes CDR1 MNHEY and CDR2 SVGAGI. After removal of 7 bases from V and 5 bases from J, the junction contained 7 bases not matched to a gene. This CDR3 region has 14 residues. CDR3 region: CASIPGTGYQPQHF. In DNA form, the CDR3 reads TGTGCCAGCATTCCTGGGACAGGATATCAGCCCCAGCATTTT.

The chain couples TRBV1 to TRBJ1-1; the listed D gene, TRBD1, was not tested against the DNA. TRBV1 is a pseudogene locus. CDR3 length: 15 residues. CDR3 bases: TGCACCAGCAGCCAAGGGTTTACAGGCTTCCCTGAAGCTTTCTTT. This sequence encodes CTSSQGFTGFPEAFF.

The genes are TRBV5-1 and TRBJ1-2; 7 bases match TRBD1. Germline-derived CDR1 and CDR2 are SGHRS and YFSETQ. The CDR3 covers 14 residues. V gave up 4 bases and J gave up 2 bases; unmatched junction bases: 5. The CDR3 DNA is TGCGCCAGCAGCCCGGGACAGTTAAACTATGGCTACACCTTC. Protein sequence: CASSPGQLNYGYTF.

The V and J genes are TRBV6-1 and TRBJ1-1, with D maybe TRBD1 (5 bases). The CDR3 runs to 14 residues. From germline, CDR1 is MNHNS and CDR2 SASEGT. The V and J ends lost 2 bases and 3 bases respectively, with 10 bases between them. CDR3 protein: CASSEIQGDTEAFF. For the CDR3, the DNA is TGTGCCAGCAGTGAAATTCAGGGCGACACTGAAGCTTTCTTT.

This chain joins TRBV6-1 and TRBJ2-3; 12 bases map to TRBD2. With 3 bases clipped from V and 5 bases from J, the junction kept 6 bases outside the gene matches. The CDR3 is 16 residues long. Germline CDR1 MNHNS, CDR2 SASEGT. The DNA of the CDR3 is TGTGCCAGCAGTGAGGCTCTAGCGGGGGGGGTAGATACGCAGTATTTT. It yields the protein CASSEALAGGVDTQYF.

The V call is TRBV2, the J call TRBJ1-6, with D uncertain. V was clipped by 7 bases and J by 0 bases, with 7 bases between them. This CDR3 has 14 amino acids. Germline loops: CDR1 SNHLY, CDR2 FYNNEI. The CDR3 here is CASKGSSYNSPLHF. The CDR3 DNA follows: TGTGCCAGCAAAGGGAGCTCCTATAATTCACCCCTCCACTTT.